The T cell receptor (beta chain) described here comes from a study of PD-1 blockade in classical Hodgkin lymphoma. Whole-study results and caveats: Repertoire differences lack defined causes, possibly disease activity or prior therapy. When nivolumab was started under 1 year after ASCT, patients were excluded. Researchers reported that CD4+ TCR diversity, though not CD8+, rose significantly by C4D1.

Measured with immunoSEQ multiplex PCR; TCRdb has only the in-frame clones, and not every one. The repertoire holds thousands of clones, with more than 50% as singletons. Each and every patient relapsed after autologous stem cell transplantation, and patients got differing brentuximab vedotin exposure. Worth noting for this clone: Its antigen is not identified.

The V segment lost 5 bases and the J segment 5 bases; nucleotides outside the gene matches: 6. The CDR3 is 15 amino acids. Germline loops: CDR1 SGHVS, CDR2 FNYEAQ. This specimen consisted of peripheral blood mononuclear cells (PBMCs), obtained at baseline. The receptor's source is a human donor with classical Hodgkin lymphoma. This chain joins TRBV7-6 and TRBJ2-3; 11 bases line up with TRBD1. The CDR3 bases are TGTGCCAGCAGCACCGGACAGGGGGCAAAAGATACGCAGTATTTT. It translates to CASSTGQGAKDTQYF.